This TCR beta chain comes out of a study of radiotherapy plus CTLA-4 blockade in lung cancer. Across the study: Objective responses emerged in 15% to 20% of patients, and about 30% attained disease control.

The assay was immunoSEQ multiplex PCR, and TCRdb's table has in-frame clones only and misses some. There are tens of thousands of clones in the sample; roughly three quarters occur only once, and approximately 24% lies in the top ten. The CDR3 length is 15 residues. The germline CDR1 and CDR2 sequences are SGDLS and YYNGEE. The V and J ends lost 1 base and 8 bases, in that order; junction bases with no gene match: 8. The sample holds one count of this clone. Its antigen is unidentified. The study's findings and limits: Following radiotherapy plus ipilimumab, tumor-derived TCR clones expanded in the blood. Early shifts in blood T cell clones, with interferon-beta, reportedly predicted response best.

The source material was peripheral blood, sampled from a patient treated with radiotherapy plus ipilimumab. The sequence derives from a human donor with non-small cell lung cancer that progressed on radiotherapy plus ipilimumab. The genes are TRBV9 and TRBJ2-3; TRBD1 agrees at 9 bases. The DNA for the CDR3 is TGTGCCAGCAGCGTAATGACAGGGGGTTCAGGTACGCAGTATTTT. It encodes CASSVMTGGSGTQYF.